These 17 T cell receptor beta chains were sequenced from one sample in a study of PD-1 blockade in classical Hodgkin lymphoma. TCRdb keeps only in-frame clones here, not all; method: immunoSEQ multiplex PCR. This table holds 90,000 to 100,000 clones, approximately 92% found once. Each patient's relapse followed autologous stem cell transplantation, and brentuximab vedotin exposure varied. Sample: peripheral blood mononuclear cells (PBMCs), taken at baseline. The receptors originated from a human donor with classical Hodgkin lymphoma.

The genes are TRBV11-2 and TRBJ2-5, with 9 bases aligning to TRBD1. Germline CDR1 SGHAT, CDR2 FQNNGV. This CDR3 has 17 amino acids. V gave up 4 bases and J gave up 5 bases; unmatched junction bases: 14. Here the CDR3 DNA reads TGTGCCAGCAGCTCCTACCACCGGGACAGGGAAGGCGAGACCCAGTACTTC. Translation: CASSSYHRDREGETQYF. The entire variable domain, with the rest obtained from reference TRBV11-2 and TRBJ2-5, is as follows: EAGVAQSPRYKIIEKRQSVAFWCNPISGHATLYWYQQILGQGPKLLIQFQNNGVVDDSQLPKDRFSAERLKGVDSTLKIQPAKLEDSAVYLCASSSYHRDREGETQYFGPGTRLLVL.

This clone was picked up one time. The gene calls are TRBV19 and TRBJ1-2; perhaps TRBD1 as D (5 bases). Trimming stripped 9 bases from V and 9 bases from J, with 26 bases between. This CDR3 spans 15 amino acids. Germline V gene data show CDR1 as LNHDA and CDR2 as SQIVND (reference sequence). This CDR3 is CASSPLWSGGGSYTF. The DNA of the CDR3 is TGTGCCAGCAGTCCCCTCTGGTCCGGGGGAGGGAGCTACACCTTC.

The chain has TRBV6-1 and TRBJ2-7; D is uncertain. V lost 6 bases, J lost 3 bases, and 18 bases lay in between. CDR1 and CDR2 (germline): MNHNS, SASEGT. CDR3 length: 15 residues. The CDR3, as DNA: TGTGCCAGCAGGAAAGGGTTACTTCTTGGCTACGAGCAGTACTTC. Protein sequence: CASRKGLLLGYEQYF.

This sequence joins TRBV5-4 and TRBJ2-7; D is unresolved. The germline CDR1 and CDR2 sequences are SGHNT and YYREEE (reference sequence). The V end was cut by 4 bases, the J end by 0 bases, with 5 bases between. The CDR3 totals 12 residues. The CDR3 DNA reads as TGTGCCAGCAGCCGGCCCTCCTACGAGCAGTACTTC. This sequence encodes CASSRPSYEQYF.

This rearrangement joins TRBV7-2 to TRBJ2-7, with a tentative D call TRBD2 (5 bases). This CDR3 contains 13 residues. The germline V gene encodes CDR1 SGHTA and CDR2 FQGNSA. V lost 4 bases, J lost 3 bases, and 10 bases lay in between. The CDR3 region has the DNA TGTGCCAGCAGCTGGACTTATAACTACGAGCAGTACTTC. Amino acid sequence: CASSWTYNYEQYF.

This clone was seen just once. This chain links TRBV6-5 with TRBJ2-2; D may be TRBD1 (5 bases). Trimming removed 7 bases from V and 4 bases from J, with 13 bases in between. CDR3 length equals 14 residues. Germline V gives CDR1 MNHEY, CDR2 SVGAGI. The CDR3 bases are TGTGCCAGCACCCCAAGGGGAACCACCGGGGAGCTGTTTTTT. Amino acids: CASTPRGTTGELFF.

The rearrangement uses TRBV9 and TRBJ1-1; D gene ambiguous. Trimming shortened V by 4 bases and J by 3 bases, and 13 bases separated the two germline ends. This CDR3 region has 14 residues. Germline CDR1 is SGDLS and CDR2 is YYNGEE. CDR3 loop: CASSTRPSDTEAFF. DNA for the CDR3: TGTGCCAGCAGCACCCGGCCAAGTGACACTGAAGCTTTCTTT.

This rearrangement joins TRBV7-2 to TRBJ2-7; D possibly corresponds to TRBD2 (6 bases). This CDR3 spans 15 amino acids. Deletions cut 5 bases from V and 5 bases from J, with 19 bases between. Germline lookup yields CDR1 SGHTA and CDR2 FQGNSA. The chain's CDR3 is CASSPARGIIHEQYF. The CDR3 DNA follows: TGTGCCAGCAGCCCAGCCCGGGGGATTATCCACGAGCAGTACTTC.

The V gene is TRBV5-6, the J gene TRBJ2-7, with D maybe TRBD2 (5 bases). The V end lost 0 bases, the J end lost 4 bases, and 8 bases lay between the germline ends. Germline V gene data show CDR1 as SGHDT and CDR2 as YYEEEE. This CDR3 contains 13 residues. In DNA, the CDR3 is TGTGCCAGCAGCTTGGCGCTAGCTTACGAGCAGTACTTC. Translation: CASSLALAYEQYF.

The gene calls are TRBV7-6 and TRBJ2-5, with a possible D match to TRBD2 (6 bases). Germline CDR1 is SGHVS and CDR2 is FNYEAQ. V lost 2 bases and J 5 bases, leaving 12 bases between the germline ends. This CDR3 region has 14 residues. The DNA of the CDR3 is TGTGCCAGCAGCTTACTTCGGGGGAGTGAGACCCAGTACTTC. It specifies CASSLLRGSETQYF. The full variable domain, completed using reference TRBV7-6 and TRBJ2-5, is GAGVSQSPRYKVTKRGQDVALRCDPISGHVSLYWYRQALGQGPEFLTYFNYEAQQDKSGLPNDRFSAERPEGSISTLTIQRTEQRDSAMYRCASSLLRGSETQYFGPGTRLLVL.

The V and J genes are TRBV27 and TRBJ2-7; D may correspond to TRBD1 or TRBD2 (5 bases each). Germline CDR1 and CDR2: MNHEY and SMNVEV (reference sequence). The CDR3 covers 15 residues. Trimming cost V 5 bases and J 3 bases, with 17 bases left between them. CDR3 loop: CASSPAGTLFYEQYF. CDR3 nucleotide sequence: TGTGCCAGCAGTCCCGCCGGGACGCTGTTCTACGAGCAGTACTTC.

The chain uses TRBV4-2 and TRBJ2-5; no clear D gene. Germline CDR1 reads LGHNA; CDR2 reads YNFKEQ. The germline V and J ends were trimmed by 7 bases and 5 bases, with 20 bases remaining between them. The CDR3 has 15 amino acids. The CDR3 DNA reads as TGTGCCAGCACCAAATCCTTTGGCATAGGGGAGACCCAGTACTTC. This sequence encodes CASTKSFGIGETQYF.

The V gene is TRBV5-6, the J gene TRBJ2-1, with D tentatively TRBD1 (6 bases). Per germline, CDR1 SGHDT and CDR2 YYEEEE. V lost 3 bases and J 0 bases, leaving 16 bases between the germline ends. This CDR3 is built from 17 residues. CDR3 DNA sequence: TGTGCCAGCAGCTCCCACAGGGAAGGGAGCTCCTACAATGAGCAGTTCTTC. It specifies CASSSHREGSSYNEQFF.

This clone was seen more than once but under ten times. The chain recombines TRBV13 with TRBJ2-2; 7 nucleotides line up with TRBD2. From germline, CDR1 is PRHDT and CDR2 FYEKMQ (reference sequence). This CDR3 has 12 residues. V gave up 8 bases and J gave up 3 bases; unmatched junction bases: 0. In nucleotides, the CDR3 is TGTGCCAGCGCGGGAGACACCGGGGAGCTGTTTTTT. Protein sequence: CASAGDTGELFF.

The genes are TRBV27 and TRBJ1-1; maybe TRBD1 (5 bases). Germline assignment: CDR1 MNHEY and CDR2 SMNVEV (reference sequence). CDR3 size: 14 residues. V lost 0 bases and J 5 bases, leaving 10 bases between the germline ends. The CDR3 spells CASSLSGWGTEAFF. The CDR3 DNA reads TGTGCCAGCAGTTTATCGGGTTGGGGGACTGAAGCTTTCTTT.

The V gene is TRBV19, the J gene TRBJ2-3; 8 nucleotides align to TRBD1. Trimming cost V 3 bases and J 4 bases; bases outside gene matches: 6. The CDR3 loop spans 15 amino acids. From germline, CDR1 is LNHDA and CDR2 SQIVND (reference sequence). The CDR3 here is CASSMDRVEADTQYF. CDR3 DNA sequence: TGTGCCAGTAGTATGGACAGGGTTGAGGCAGATACGCAGTATTTT.

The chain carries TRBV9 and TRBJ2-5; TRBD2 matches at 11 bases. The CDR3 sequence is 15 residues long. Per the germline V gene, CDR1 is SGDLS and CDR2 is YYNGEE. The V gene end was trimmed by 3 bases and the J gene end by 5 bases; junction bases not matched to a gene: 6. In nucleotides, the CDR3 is TGTGCCAGCAGCGGGAGACTAGCGGGAACGGAGACCCAGTACTTC. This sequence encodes CASSGRLAGTETQYF.